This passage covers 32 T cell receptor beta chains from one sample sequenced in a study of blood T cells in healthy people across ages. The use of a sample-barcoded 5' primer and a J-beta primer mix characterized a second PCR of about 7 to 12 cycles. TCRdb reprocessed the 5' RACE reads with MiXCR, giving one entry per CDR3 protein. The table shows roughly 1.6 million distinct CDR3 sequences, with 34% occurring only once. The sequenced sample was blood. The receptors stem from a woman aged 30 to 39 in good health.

The CDR3 bases are TGCAGTGCTACGGACAGGGTGGGTGGCTACACCTTC. Translation: CSATDRVGGYTF. This chain connects TRBV20-1 to TRBJ1-2; TRBD1 matches at 8 bases. Germline lookup yields CDR1 DFQATT and CDR2 SNEGSKA (reference sequence). V lost 4 bases to trimming and J lost 7 bases; unmatched junction nucleotides: 5. The CDR3 is 12 amino acids.

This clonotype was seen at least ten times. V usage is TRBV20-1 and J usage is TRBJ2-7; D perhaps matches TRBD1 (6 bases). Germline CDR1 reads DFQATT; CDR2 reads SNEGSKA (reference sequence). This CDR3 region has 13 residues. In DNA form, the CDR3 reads TGCAGCGTAGGACAGCCGGGTTCCTACGAGCAGTACTTC. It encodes CSVGQPGSYEQYF.

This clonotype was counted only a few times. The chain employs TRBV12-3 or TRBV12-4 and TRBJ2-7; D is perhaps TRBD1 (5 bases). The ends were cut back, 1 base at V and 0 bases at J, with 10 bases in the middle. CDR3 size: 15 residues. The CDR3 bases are TGTGCCAGCAGTTTAGGGTTAGGGGCCTCCTACGAGCAGTACTTC. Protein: CASSLGLGASYEQYF.

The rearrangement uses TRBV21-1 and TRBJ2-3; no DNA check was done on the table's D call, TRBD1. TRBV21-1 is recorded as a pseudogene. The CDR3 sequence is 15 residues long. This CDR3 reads CASSSWTLSTDTQYF. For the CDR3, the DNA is TGTGCCAGCAGCAGCTGGACACTTAGCACAGATACGCAGTATTTT.

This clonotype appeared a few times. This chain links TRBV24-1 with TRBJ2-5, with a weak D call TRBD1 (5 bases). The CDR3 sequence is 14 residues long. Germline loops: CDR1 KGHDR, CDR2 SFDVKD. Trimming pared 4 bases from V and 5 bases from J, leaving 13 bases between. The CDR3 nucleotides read TGTGCCACCAGTGAACCCATTTCAGGGGAGACCCAGTACTTC. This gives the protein CATSEPISGETQYF.

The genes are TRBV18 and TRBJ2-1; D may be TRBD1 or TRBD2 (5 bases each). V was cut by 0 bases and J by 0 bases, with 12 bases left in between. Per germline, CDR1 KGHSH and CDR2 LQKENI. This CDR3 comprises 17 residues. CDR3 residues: CASSPPEGRISYNEQFF. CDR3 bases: TGTGCCAGCTCACCACCCGAGGGACGGATCTCCTACAATGAGCAGTTCTTC.

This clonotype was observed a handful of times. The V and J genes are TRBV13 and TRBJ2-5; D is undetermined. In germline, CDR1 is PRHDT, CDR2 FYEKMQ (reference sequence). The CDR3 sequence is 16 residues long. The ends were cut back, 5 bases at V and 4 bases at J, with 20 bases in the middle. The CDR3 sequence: CASSPGSPGLGETQYF. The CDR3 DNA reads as TGTGCCAGCAGCCCCGGGTCACCGGGCTTAGGAGAGACCCAGTACTTC.

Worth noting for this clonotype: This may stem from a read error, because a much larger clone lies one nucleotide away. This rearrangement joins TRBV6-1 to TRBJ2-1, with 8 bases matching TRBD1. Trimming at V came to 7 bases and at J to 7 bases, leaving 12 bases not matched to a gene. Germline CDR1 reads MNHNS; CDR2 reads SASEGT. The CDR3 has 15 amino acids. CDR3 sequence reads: CASNPYSGGRNEQFF. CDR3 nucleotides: TGTGCCAGCAACCCTTACTCAGGGGGCAGGAATGAGCAGTTCTTC.

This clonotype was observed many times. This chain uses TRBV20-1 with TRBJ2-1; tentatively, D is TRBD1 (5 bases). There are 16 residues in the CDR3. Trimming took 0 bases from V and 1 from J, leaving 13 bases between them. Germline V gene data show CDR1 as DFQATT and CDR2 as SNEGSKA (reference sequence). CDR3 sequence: CSARDSQGGSYNEQFF. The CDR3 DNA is TGCAGTGCTAGAGATTCCCAGGGTGGATCCTACAATGAGCAGTTCTTC.

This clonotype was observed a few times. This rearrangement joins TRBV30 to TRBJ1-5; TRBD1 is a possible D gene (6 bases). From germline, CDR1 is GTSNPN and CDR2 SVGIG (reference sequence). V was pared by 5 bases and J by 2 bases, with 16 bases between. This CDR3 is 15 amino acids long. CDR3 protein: CAWRSGDSRNQPQHF. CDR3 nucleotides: TGTGCCTGGCGCTCAGGGGATTCTCGCAATCAGCCCCAGCATTTT.

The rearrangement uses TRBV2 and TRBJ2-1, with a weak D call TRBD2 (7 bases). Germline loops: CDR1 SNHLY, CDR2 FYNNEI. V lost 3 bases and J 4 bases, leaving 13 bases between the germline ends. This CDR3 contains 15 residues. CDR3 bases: TGTGCCAGCAGTGAGGGGGGGCTTGGTTACAATGAGCAGTTCTTC. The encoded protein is CASSEGGLGYNEQFF.

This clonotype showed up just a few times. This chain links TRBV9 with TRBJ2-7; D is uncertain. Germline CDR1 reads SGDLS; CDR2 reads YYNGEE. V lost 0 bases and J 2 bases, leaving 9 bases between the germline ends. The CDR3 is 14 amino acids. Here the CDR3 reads CASSVEAGAYEQYF. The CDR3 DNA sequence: TGTGCCAGCAGCGTAGAGGCTGGAGCCTACGAGCAGTACTTC. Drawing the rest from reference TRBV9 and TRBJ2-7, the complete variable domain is DSGVTQTPKHLITATGQRVTLRCSPRSGDLSVYWYQQSLDQGLQFLIQYYNGEERAKGNILERFSAQQFPDLHSELNLSSLELGDSALYFCASSVEAGAYEQYFGPGTRLTVT.

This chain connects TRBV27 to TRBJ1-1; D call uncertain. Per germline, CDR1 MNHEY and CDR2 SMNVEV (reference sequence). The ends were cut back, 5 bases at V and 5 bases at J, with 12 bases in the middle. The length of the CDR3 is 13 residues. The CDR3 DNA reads TGTGCCAGCAGTCCCCTGGGGTGGACTGAAGCTTTCTTT. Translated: CASSPLGWTEAFF.

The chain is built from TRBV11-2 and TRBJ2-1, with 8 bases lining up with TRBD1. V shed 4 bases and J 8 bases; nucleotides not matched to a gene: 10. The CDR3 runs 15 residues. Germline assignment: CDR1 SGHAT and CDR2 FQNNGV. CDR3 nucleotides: TGTGCCAGCAGCTCCAGGCAGGGGGCGCGCGATGAGCAGTTCTTC. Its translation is CASSSRQGARDEQFF.

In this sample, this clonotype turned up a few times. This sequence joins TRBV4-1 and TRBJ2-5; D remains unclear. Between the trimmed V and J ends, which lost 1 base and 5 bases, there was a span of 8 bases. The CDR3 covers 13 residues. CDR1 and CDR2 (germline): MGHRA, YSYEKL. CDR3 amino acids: CASSQAVTETQYF. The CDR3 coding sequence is TGCGCCAGCAGCCAAGCAGTAACGGAGACCCAGTACTTC.

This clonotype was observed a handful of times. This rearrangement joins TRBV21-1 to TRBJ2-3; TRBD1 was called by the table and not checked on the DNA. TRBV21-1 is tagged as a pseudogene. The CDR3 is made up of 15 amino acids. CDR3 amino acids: CASSKEDRVRDTQYF. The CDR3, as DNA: TGTGCCAGCAGCAAAGAGGACAGGGTCCGGGATACGCAGTATTTT.

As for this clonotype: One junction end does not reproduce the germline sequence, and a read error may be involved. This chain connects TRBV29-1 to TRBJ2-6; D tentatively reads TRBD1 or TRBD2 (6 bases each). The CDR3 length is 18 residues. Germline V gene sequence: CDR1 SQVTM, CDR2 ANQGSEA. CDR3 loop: CSVEGGAQLSSGANALTF. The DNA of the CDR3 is TGCAGCGTTGAAGGGGGGGCCCAGTTAAGCTCTGGGGCCAACGCCCTGACTTTC.

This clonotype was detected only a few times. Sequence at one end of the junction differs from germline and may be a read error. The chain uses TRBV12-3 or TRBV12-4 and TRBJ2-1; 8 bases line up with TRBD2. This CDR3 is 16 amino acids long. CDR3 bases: TGTGCCGGCAGTTTAGCCGGGACTAGACCCTACAATGAGCAGTTCTTC. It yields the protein CAGSLAGTRPYNEQFF.

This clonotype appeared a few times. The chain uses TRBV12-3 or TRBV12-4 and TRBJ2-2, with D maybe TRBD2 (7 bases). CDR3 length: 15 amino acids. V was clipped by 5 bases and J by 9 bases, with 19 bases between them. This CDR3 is CASSPRGAGERELFF. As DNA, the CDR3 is TGTGCCAGCAGTCCCCGGGGGGCGGGAGAAAGGGAGCTGTTTTTT.

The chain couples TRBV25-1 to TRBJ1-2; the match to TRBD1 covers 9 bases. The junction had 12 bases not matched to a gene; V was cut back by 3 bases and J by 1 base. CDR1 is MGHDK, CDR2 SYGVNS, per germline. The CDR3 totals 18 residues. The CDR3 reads CASSDSPRTGEGNYGYTF. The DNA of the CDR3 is TGTGCCAGCAGTGACTCCCCCCGGACAGGGGAGGGTAACTATGGCTACACCTTC.

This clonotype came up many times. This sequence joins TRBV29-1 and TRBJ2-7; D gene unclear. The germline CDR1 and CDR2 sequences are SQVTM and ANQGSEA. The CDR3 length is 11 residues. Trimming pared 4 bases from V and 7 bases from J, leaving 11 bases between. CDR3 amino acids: CSVVGSLEQYF. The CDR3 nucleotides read TGCAGCGTTGTTGGGTCTCTGGAGCAGTACTTC.

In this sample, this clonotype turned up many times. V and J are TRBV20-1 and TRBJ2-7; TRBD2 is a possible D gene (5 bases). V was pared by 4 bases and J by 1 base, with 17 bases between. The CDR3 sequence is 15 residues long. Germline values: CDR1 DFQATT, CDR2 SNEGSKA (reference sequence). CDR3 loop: CSATPRMRESYEQYF. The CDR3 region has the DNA TGCAGTGCTACGCCGCGGATGAGGGAATCCTACGAGCAGTACTTC.

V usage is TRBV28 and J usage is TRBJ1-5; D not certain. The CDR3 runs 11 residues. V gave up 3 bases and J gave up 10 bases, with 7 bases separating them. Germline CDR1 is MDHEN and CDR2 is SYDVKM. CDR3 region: CASSFSIPQHF. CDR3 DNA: TGTGCCAGCAGTTTCTCCATTCCCCAGCATTTT.

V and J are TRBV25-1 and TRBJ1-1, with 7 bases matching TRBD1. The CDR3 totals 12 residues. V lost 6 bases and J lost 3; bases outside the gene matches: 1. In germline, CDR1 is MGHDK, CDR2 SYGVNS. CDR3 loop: CASRDRYTEAFF. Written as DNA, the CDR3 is TGTGCCAGCAGGGACAGGTACACTGAAGCTTTCTTT.

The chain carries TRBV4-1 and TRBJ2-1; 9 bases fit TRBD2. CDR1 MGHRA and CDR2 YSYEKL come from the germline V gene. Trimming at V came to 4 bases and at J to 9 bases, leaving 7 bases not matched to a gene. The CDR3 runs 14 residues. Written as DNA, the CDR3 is TGCGCCAGCAGCCCGCGCGGGGGGGCAGCTGAGCAGTTCTTC. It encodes CASSPRGGAAEQFF.

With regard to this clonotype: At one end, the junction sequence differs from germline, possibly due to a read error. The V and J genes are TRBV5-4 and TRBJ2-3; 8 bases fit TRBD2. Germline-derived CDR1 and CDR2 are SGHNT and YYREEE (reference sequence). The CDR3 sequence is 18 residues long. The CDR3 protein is CASRGTRGSPESTDMQYF. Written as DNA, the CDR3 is TGTGCCAGCAGAGGGACTAGAGGCTCCCCCGAGAGCACAGATATGCAGTATTTT.

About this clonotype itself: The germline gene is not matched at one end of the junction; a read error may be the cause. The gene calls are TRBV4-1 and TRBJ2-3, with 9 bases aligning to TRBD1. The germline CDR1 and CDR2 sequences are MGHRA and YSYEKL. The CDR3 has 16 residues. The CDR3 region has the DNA TGCGCCAGCAGCCAAGATCGGGGGACAGGGCAAGATTCGCAGTATTTT. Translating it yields CASSQDRGTGQDSQYF.

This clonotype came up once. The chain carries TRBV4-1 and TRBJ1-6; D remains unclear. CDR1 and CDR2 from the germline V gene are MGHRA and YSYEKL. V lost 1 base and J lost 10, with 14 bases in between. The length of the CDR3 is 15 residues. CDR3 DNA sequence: TGCGCCAGCAGCCAAGTGGTAAATACGGGATCACCCCTCCACTTT. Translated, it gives CASSQVVNTGSPLHF.

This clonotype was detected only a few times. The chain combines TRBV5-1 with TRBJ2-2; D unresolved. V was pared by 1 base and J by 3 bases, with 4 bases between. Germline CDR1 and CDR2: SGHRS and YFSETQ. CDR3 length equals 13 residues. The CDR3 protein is CASSLFDTGELFF. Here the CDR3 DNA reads TGCGCCAGCAGCTTGTTTGACACCGGGGAGCTGTTTTTT.

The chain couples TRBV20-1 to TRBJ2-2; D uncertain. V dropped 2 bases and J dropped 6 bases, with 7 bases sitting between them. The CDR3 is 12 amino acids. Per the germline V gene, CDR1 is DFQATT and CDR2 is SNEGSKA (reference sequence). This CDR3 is CSARMLAGELFF. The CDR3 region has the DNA TGCAGTGCTAGAATGCTGGCCGGGGAGCTGTTTTTT.

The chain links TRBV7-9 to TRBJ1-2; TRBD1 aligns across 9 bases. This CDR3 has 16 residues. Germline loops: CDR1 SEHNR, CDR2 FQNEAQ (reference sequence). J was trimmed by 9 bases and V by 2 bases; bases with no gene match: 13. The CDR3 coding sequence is TGTGCCAGCAGCTTAACCAGTCCCACTGGACAGGGGAGCTACACCTTC. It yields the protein CASSLTSPTGQGSYTF. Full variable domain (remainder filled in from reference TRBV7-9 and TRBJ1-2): DTGVSQNPRHKITKRGQNVTFRCDPISEHNRLYWYRQTLGQGPEFLTYFQNEAQLEKSRLLSDRFSAERPKGSFSTLEIQRTEQGDSAMYLCASSLTSPTGQGSYTFGSGTRLTVV.

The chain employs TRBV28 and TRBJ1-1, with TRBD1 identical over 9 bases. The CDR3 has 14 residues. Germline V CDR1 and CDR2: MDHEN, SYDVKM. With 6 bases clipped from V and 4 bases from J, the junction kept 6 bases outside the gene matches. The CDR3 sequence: CASRLRQGGTEAFF. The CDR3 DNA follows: TGTGCCAGCAGGCTCAGACAGGGGGGCACTGAAGCTTTCTTT.